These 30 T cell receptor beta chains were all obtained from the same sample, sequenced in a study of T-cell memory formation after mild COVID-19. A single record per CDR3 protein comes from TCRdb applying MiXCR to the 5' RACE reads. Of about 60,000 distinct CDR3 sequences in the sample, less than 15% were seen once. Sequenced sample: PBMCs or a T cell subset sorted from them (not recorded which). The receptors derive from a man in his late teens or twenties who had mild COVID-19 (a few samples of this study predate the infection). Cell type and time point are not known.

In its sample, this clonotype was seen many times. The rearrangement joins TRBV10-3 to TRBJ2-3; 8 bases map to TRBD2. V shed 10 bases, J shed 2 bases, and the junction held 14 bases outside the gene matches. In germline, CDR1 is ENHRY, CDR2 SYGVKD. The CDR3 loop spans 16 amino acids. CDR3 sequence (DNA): TGTGCCAGCGCGGGGGAGCGGGGGCTTTCCACAGATACGCAGTATTTT. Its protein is CASAGERGLSTDTQYF.

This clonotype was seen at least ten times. The CDR3 protein is CSAINRGGETQYF. CDR3 nucleotide sequence: TGCAGTGCAATAAACAGGGGCGGCGAGACCCAGTACTTC. The rearrangement links TRBV20-1 to TRBJ2-5; TRBD1 matches 7 bases. The V gene end was trimmed by 6 bases and the J gene end by 5 bases; junction bases not matched to a gene: 9. The V gene's germline CDR1 is DFQATT and CDR2 SNEGSKA (reference sequence). CDR3 length: 13 residues.

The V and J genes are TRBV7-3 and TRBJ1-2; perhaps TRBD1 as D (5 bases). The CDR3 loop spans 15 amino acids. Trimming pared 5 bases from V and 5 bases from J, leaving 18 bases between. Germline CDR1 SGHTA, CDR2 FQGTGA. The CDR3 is CASSLVGGAGYGYTF. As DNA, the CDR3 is TGTGCCAGCAGCCTTGTTGGTGGGGCAGGGTATGGCTACACCTTC. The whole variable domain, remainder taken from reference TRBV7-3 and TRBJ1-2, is GAGVSQTPSNKVTEKGKYVELRCDPISGHTALYWYRQSLGQGPEFLIYFQGTGAADDSGLPNDRFFAVRPEGSVSTLKIQRTERGDSAVYLCASSLVGGAGYGYTFGSGTRLTVV.

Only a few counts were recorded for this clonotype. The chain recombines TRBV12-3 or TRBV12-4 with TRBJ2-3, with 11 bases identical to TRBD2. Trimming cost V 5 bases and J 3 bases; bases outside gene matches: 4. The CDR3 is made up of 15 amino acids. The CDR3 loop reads CASSGGTSGTDTQYF. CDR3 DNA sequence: TGTGCCAGCAGTGGGGGGACTAGCGGAACAGATACGCAGTATTTT.

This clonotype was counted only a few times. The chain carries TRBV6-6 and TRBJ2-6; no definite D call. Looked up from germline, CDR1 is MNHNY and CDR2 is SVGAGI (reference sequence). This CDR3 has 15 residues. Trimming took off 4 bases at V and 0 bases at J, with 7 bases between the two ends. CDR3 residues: CASSFLSSGANVLTF. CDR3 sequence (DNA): TGTGCCAGCAGTTTCCTGAGCTCTGGGGCCAACGTCCTGACTTTC.

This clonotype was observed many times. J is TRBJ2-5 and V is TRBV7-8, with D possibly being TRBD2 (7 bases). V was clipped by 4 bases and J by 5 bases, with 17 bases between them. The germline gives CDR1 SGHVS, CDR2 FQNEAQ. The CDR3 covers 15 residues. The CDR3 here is CASSSLGGAGETQYF. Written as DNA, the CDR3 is TGTGCCAGCAGCTCCCTTGGGGGGGCTGGGGAGACCCAGTACTTC.

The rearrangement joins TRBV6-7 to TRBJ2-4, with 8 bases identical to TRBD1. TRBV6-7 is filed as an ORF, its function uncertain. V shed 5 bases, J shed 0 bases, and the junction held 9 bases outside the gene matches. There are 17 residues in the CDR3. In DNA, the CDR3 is TGTGCCAGCAGTGGGACAGGAGATGCCCTAGCCAAAAACATTCAGTACTTC. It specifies CASSGTGDALAKNIQYF.

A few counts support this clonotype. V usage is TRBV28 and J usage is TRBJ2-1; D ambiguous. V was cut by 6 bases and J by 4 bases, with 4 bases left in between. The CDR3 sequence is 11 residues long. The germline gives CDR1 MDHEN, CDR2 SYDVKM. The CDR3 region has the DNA TGTGCCAGCAGAGTATACAATGAGCAGTTCTTC. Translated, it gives CASRVYNEQFF.

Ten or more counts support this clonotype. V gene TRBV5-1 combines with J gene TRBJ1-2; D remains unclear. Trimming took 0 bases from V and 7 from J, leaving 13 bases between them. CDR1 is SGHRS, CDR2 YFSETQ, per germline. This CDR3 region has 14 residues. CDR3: CASSLDTEGGGYTF. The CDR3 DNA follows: TGCGCCAGCAGCTTGGACACCGAAGGAGGTGGCTACACCTTC.

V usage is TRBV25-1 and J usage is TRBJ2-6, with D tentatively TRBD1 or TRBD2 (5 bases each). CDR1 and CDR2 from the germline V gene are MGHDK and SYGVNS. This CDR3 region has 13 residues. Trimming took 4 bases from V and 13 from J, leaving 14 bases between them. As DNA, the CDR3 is TGTGCCAGCAGTGCCAGGACGGGGCCGGTCCTGACTTTC. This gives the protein CASSARTGPVLTF.

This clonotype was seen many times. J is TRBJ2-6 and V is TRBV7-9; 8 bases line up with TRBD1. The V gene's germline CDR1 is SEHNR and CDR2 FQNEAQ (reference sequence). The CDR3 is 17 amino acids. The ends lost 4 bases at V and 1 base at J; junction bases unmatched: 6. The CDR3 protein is CASSSTQGASGANVLTF. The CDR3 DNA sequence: TGTGCCAGCAGCTCCACGCAGGGGGCGTCTGGGGCCAACGTCCTGACTTTC. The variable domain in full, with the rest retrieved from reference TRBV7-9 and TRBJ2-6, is DTGVSQNPRHKITKRGQNVTFRCDPISEHNRLYWYRQTLGQGPEFLTYFQNEAQLEKSRLLSDRFSAERPKGSFSTLEIQRTEQGDSAMYLCASSSTQGASGANVLTFGAGSRLTVL.

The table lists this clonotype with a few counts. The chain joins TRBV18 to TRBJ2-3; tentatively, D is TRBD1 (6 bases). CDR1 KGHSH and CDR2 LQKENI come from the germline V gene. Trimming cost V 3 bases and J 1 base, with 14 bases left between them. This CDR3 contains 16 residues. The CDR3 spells CASSPTGPAGTDTQYF. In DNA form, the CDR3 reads TGTGCCAGCTCACCGACAGGACCCGCCGGCACAGATACGCAGTATTTT.

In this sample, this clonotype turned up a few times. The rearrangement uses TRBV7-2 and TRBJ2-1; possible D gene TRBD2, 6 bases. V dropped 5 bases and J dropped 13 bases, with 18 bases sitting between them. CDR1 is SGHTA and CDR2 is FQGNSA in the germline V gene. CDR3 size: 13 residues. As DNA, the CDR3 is TGTGCCAGCAGCCCCCTCCATAGCGGCAGCCAGTTCTTC. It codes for CASSPLHSGSQFF.

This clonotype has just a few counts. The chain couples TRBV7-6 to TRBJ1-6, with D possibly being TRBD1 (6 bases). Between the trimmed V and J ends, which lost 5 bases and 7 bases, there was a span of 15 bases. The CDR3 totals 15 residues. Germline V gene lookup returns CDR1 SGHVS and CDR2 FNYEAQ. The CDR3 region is CASSLWTARNSPLHF. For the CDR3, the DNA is TGTGCCAGCAGCCTGTGGACAGCACGAAATTCACCCCTCCACTTT.

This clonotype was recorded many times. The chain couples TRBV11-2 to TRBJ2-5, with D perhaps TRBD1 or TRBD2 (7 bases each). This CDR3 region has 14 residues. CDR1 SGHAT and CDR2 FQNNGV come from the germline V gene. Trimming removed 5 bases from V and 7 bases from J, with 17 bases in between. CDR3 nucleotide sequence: TGTGCCAGCAGCCCATCGACAGGGAGGGGGACCCAGTACTTC. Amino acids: CASSPSTGRGTQYF.

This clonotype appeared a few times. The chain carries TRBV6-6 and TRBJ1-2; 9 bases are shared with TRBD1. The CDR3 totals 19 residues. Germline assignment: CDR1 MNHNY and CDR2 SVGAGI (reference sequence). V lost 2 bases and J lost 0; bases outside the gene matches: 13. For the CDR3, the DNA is TGTGCCAGCAGTTACACGAGCCACAGGGGGCGCCCGGCTAACTATGGCTACACCTTC. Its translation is CASSYTSHRGRPANYGYTF.

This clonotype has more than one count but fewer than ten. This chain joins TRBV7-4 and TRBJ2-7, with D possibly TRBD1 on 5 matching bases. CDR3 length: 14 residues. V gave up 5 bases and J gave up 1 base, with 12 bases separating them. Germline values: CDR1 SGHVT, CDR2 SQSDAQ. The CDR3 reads CASSPRTPSYEQYV. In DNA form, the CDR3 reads TGTGCCAGCAGCCCACGGACACCTTCCTACGAGCAGTACGTC.

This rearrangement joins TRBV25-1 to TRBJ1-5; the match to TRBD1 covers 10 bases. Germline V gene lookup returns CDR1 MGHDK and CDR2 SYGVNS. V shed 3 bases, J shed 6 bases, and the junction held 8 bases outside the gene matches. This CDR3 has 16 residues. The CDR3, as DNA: TGTGCCAGCAGTGAGGGGGGACAGGGGATTAGTCAGCCCCAGCATTTT. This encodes CASSEGGQGISQPQHF.

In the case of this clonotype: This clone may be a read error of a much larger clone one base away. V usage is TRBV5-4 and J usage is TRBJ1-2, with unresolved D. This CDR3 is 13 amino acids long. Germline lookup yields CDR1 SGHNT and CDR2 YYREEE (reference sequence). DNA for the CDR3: TGTGCCAGCAGCTTCGGACCCGACTATAGCTACACCTTC. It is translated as CASSFGPDYSYTF.

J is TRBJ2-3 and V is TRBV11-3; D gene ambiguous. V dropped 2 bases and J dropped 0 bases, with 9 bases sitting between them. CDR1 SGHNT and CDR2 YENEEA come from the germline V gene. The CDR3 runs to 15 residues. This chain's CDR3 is CASSLTGSSTDTQYF. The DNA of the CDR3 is TGTGCCAGCAGCTTAACGGGTTCTAGCACAGATACGCAGTATTTT.

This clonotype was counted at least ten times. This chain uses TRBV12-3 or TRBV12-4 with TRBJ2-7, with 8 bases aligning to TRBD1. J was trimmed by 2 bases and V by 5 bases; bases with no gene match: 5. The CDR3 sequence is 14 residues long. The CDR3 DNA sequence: TGTGCCAGCAGTCCTCGACAGGGGCCCTACGAGCAGTACTTC. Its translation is CASSPRQGPYEQYF.

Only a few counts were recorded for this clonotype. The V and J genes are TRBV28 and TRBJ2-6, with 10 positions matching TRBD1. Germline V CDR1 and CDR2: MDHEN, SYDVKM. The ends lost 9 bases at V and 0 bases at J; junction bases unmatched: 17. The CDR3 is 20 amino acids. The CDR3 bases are TGTGCCAGTCTCACTACCGGCTGGACAGGGGGAGGCTCTGGGGCCAACGTCCTGACTTTC. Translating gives CASLTTGWTGGGSGANVLTF.

The CDR3 sequence: CASGNQPQHF. As DNA, the CDR3 is TGTGCCAGCGGCAATCAGCCCCAGCATTTT. The chain couples TRBV28 to TRBJ1-5, with unresolved D. Germline V gene data show CDR1 as MDHEN and CDR2 as SYDVKM. CDR3 length equals 10 residues. The V end was cut by 8 bases, the J end by 2 bases, with 1 base between.

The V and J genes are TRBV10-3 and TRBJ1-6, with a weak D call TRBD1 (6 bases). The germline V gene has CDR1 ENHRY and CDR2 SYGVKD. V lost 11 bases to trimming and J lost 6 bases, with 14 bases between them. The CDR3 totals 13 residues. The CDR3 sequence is CAAHRDLNSPLHF. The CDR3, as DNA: TGTGCCGCCCACAGGGATCTTAATTCACCCCTCCACTTT.

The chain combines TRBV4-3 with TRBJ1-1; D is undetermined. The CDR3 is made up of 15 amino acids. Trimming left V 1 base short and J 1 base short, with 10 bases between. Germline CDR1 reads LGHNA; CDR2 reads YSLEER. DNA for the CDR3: TGCGCCAGCAGCCAAGGTCCACAAGCGAACACTGAAGCTTTCTTT. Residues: CASSQGPQANTEAFF.

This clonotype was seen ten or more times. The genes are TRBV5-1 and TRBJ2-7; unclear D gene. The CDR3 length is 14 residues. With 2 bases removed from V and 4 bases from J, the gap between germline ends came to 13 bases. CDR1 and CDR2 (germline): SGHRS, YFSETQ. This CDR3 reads CASSLSPGQYEQYV. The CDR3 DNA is TGCGCCAGCAGCTTAAGTCCCGGGCAGTACGAGCAGTACGTC.

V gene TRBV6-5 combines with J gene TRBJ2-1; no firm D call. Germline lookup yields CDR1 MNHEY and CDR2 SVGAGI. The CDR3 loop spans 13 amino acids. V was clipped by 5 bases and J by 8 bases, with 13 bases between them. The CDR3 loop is CASSPLNRYEQFF. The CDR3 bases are TGTGCCAGCAGTCCTCTAAATCGGTATGAGCAGTTCTTC.

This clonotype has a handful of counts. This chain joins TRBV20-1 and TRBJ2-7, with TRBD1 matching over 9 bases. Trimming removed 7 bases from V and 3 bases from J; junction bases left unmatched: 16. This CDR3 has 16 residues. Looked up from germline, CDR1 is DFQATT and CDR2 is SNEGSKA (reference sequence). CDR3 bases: TGCAGTGTCTCGAACTCTCCGGGACAGGGAGACTACGAGCAGTACGTC. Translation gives CSVSNSPGQGDYEQYV.

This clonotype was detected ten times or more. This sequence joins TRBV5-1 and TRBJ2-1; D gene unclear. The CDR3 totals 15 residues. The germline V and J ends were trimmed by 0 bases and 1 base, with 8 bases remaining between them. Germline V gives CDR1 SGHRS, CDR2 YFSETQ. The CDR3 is CASSLDQISYNEQFF. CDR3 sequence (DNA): TGCGCCAGCAGCTTGGACCAGATATCCTACAATGAGCAGTTCTTC.

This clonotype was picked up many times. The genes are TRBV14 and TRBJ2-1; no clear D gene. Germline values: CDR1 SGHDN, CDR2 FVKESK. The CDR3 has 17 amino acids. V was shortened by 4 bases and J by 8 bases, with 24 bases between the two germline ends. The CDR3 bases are TGTGCCAGCAGCCCCACTCGGGCCAGCCGCTTATGGCATGAGCAGTTCTTC. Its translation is CASSPTRASRLWHEQFF. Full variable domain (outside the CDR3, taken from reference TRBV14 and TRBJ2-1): EAGVTQFPSHSVIEKGQTVTLRCDPISGHDNLYWYRRVMGKEIKFLLHFVKESKQDESGMPNNRFLAERTGGTYSTLKVQPAELEDSGVYFCASSPTRASRLWHEQFFGPGTRLTVL.